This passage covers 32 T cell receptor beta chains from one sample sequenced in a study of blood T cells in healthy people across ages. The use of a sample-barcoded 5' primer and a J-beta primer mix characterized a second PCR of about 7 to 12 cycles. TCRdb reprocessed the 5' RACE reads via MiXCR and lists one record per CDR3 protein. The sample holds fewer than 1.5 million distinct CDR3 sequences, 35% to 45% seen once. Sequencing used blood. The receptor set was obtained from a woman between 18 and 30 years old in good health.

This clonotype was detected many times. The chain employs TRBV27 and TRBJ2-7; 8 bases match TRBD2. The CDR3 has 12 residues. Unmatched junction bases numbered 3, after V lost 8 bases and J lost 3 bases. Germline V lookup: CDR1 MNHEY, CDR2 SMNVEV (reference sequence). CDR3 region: CASRTSGYEQYF. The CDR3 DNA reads TGTGCCAGCCGTACTAGCGGCTACGAGCAGTACTTC.

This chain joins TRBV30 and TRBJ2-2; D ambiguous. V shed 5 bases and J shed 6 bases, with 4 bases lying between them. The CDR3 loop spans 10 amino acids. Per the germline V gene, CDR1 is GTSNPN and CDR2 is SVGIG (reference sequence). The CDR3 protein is CAWDSGELFF. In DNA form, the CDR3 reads TGTGCCTGGGACTCCGGGGAGCTGTTTTTT.

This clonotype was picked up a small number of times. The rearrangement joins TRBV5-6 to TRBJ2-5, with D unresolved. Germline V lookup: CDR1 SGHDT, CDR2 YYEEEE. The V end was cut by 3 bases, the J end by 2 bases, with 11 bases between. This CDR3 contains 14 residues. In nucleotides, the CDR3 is TGTGCCAGCAGCTCGGTCGGAGAACAAGAGACCCAGTACTTC. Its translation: CASSSVGEQETQYF.

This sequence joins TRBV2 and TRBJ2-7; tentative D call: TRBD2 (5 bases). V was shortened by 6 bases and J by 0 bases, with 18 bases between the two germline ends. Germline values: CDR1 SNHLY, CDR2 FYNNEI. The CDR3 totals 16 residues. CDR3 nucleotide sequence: TGTGCCAGCAGAGGGTCGGAGGTATTTAGCTCCTACGAGCAGTACTTC. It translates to CASRGSEVFSSYEQYF.

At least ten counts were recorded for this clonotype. CDR3 nucleotides: TGCAGCTACCCCGGGACTAGCGGACAAGAGACCCAGTACTTC. Translating it yields CSYPGTSGQETQYF. The genes are TRBV20-1 and TRBJ2-5; 11 bases align to TRBD2. CDR3 length: 14 residues. Looked up from germline, CDR1 is DFQATT and CDR2 is SNEGSKA (reference sequence).

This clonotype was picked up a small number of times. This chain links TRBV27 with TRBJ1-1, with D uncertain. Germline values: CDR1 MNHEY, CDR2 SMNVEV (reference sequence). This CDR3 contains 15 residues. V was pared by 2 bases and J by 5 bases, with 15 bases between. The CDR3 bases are TGTGCCAGCAGTTTAGGTCCGGGAGGTGGGACTGAAGCTTTCTTT. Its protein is CASSLGPGGGTEAFF.

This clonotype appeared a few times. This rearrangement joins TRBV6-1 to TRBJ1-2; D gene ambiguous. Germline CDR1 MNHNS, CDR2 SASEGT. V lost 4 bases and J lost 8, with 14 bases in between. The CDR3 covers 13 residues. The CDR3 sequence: CASSALEMGGYTF. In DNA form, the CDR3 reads TGTGCCAGCAGTGCCCTCGAGATGGGGGGCTACACCTTC.

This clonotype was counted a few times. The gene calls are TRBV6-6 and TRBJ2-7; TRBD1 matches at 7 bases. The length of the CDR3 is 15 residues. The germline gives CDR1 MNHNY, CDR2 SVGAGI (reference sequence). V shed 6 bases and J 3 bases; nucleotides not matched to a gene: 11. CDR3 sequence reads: CASSNPDRAIYEQYF. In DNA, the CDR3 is TGTGCCAGCAGCAACCCTGACAGGGCGATCTACGAGCAGTACTTC.

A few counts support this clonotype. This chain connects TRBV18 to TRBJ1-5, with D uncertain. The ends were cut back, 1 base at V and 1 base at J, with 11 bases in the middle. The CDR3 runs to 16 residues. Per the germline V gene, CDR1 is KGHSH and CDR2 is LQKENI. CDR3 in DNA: TGTGCCAGCTCACCACTTGCGGGAGCCAGCAATCAGCCCCAGCATTTT. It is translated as CASSPLAGASNQPQHF.

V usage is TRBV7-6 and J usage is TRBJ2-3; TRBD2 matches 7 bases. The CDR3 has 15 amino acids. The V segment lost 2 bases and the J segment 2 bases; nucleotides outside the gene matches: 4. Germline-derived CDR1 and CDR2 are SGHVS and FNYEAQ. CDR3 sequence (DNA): TGTGCCAGCAGCTTAAGGTGGGACTACACAGATACGCAGTATTTT. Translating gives CASSLRWDYTDTQYF.

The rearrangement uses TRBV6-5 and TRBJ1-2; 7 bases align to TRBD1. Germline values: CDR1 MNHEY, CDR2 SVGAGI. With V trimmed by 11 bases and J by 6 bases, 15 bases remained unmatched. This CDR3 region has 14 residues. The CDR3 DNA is TGTGCCCTCACCTCCAGGGGGATTTTAAATGGCTACACCTTC. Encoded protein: CALTSRGILNGYTF.

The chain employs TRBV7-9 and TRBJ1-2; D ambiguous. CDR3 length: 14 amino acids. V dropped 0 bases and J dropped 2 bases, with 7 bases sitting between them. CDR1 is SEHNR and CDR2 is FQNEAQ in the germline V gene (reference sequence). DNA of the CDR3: TGTGCCAGCAGCTTAGCGGGTCACAACTATGGCTACACCTTC. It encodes CASSLAGHNYGYTF.

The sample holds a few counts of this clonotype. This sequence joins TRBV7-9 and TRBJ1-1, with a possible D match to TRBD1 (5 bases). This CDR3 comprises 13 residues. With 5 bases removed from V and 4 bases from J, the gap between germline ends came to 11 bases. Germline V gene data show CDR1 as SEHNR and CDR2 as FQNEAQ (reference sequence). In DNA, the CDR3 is TGTGCCAGCAGCCCTATGGGGACCACTGAAGCTTTCTTT. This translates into CASSPMGTTEAFF.

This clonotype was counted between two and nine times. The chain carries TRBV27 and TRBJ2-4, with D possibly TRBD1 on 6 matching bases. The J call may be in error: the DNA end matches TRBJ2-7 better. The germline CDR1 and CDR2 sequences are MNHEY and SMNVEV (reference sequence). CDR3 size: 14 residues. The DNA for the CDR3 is TGTGCCAGCAGTTACCAGGGACAAATCTACGAGCAGTACTTC. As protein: CASSYQGQIYEQYF.

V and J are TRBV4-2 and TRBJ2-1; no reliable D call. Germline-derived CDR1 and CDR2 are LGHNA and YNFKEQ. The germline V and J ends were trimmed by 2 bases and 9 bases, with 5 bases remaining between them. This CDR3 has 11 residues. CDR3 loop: CASSQLREQFF. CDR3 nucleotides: TGTGCCAGCAGCCAATTGCGTGAGCAGTTCTTC.

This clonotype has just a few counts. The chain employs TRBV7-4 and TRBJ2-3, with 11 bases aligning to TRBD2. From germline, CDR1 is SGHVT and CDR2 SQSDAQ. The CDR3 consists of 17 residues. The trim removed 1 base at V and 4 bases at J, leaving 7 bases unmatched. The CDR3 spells CASSLDGGLAEPDTQYF. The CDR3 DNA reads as TGTGCCAGCAGCTTAGACGGGGGACTAGCGGAACCAGATACGCAGTATTTT.

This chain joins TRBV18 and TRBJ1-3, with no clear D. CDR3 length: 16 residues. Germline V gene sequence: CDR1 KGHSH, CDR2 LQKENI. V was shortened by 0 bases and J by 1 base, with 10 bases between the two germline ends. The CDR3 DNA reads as TGTGCCAGCTCACCACCGGCGGCGAAGTCTGGAAACACCATATATTTT. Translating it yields CASSPPAAKSGNTIYF.

This CDR3 reads CAISEPGTGSNEQYF. CDR3 coding DNA: TGTGCCATCAGTGAGCCCGGGACAGGGAGCAATGAGCAGTACTTC. The gene calls are TRBV10-3 and TRBJ2-5; TRBD1 aligns across 9 bases. Germline CDR1 and CDR2: ENHRY and SYGVKD. This CDR3 region has 15 residues. After removal of 2 bases from V and 11 bases from J, the junction contained 12 bases not matched to a gene.

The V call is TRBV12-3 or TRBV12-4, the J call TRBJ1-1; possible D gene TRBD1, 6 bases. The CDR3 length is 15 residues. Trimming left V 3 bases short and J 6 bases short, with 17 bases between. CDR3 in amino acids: CASSFGGASGAEAFF. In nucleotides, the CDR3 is TGTGCCAGCAGTTTTGGGGGGGCTTCGGGCGCTGAAGCTTTCTTT.

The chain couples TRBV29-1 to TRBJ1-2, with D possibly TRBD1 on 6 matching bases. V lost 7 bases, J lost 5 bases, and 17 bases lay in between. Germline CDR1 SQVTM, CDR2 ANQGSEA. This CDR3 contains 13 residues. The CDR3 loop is CSEVDSGVYGYTF. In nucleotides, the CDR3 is TGCAGCGAAGTAGACTCAGGGGTGTATGGCTACACCTTC.

For the CDR3, the DNA is TGCAGCGTTGAATTTCGCTGGAGCTCCTACAATGAGCAGTTCTTC. Amino acid sequence: CSVEFRWSSYNEQFF. The rearrangement uses TRBV29-1 and TRBJ2-1; no reliable D call. The germline V and J ends were trimmed by 2 bases and 0 bases, with 11 bases remaining between them. The CDR3 has 15 residues. Germline V CDR1 and CDR2: SQVTM, ANQGSEA.

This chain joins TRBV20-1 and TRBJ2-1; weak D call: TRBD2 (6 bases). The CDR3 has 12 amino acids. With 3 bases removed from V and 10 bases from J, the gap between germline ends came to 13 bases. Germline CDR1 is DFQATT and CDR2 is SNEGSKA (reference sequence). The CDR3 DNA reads TGCAGTGCTAGTGCCGTCGGACTAGAGCAGTTCTTC. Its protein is CSASAVGLEQFF.

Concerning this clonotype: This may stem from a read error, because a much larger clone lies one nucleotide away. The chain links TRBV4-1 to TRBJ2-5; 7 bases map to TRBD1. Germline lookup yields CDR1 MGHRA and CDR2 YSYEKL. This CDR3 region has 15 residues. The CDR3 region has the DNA TGCGCCAGCAACCAAGTAAGACAGGGCTACGAGACCCAGTACTTC. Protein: CASNQVRQGYETQYF.

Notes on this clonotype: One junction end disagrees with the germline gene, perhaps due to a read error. The CDR3 sequence: CAIGEGGSSYNEQFF. In DNA, the CDR3 is TGTGCCATCGGTGAGGGGGGGAGCTCCTACAATGAGCAGTTCTTC. The chain joins TRBV10-3 to TRBJ2-1; D perhaps matches TRBD2 (7 bases). The CDR3 contains 15 residues. The germline gives CDR1 ENHRY, CDR2 SYGVKD.

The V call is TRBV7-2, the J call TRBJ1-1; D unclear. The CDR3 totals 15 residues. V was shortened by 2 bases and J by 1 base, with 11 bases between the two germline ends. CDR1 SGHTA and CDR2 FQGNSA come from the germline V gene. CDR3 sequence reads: CASSLQAVQNTEAFF. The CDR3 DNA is TGTGCCAGCAGCTTACAGGCAGTACAGAACACTGAAGCTTTCTTT. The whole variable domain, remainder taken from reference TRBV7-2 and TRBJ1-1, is GAGVSQSPSNKVTEKGKDVELRCDPISGHTALYWYRQSLGQGLEFLIYFQGNSAPDKSGLPSDRFSAERTGGSVSTLTIQRTQQEDSAVYLCASSLQAVQNTEAFFGQGTRLTVV.

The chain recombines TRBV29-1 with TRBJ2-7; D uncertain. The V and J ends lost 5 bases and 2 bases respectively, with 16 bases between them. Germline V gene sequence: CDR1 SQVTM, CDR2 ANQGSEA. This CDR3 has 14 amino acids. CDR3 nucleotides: TGCAGCGTTATTTGGACGGTGGCTCCCTACGAGCAGTACTTC. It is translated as CSVIWTVAPYEQYF.

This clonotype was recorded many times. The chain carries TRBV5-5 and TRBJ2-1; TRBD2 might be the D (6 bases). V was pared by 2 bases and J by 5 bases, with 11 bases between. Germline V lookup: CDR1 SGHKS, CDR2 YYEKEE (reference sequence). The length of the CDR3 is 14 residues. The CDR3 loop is CASSFGGTNNEQFF. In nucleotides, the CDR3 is TGTGCCAGCAGCTTTGGCGGGACCAACAATGAGCAGTTCTTC.

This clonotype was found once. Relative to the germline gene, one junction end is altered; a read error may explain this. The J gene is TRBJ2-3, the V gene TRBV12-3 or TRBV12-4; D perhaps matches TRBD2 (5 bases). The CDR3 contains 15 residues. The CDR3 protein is CACSLREGPTDTQYF. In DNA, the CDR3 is TGTGCCTGCAGTTTGCGCGAGGGCCCCACAGATACGCAGTATTTT.

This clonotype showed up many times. The CDR3 DNA follows: TGCAGTGCTAGATTCTTTGGCCGGGGCACTGAAGCTTTCTTT. Translated: CSARFFGRGTEAFF. This chain uses TRBV20-1 with TRBJ1-1; unclear D gene. Germline values: CDR1 DFQATT, CDR2 SNEGSKA (reference sequence). V was trimmed by 2 bases and J by 4 bases, leaving 14 bases between them. The CDR3 is 14 amino acids.

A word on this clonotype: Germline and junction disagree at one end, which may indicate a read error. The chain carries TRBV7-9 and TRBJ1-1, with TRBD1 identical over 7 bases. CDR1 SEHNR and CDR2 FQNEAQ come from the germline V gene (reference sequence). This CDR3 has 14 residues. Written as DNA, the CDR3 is TGTGCCAGCAGCGAACAGGGGCTGAACACTGAAACTTTCTTT. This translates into CASSEQGLNTETFF.

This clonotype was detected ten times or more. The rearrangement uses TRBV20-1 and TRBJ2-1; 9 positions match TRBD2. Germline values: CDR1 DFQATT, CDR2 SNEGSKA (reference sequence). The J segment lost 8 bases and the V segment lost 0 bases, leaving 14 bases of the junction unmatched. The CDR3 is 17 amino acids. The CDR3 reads CSARDSGGRAVRYEQFF. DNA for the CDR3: TGCAGTGCTAGAGATAGTGGCGGGAGGGCCGTTCGTTATGAGCAGTTCTTC.

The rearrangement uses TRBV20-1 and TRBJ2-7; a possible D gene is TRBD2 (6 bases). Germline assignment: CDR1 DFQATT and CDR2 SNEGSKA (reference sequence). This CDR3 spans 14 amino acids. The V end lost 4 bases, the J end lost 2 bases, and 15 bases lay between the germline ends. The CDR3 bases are TGCAGTGCTAACCCTAGCGACCGCCCCTACGAGCAGTACTTC. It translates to CSANPSDRPYEQYF.